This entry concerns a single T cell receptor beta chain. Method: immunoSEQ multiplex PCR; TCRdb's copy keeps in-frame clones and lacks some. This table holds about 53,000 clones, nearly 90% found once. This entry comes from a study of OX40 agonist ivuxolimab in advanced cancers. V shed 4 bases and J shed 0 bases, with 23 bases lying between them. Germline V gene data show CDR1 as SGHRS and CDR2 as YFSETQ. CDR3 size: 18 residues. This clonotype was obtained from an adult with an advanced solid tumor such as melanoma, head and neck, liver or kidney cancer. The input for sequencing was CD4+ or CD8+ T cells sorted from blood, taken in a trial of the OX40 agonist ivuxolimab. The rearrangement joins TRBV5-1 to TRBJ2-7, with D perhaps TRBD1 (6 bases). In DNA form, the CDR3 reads TGCGCCAGCAGCCCCACCTTACAGGGCCGGGCGAACTCCTACGAGCAGTACTTC. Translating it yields CASSPTLQGRANSYEQYF.